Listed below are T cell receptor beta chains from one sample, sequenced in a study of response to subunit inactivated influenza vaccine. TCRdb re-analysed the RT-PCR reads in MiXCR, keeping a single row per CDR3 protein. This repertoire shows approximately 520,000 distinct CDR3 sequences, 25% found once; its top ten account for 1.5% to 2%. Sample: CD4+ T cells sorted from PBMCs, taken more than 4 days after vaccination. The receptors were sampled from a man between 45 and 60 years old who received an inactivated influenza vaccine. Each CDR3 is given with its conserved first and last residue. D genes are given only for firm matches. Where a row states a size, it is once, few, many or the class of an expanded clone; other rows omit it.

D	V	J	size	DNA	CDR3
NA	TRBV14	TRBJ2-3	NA	TGTGCCAGCAGCCGTTCCACCACAGATACGCAGTATTTT	CASSRSTTDTQYF
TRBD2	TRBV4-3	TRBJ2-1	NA	TGCGCCAGCAGCCAAGAACGGCGACTAGCGGGAGATGAGCAGTTCTTC	CASSQERRLAGDEQFF
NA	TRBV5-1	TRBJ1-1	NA	TGCGCCAGCAGCTTCAGGGTCGAGAACACTGAAGCTTTCTTT	CASSFRVENTEAFF
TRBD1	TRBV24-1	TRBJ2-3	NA	TGTGCCACCAGTGACACAGGGGTCACAGATACGCAGTATTTT	CATSDTGVTDTQYF
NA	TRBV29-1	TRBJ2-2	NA	TGCAGCGTTGAGTCAGACACCGGGGAGCTGTTTTTT	CSVESDTGELFF
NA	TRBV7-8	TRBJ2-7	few	TGTGCCAGCAGCTTAGGGAGGTCTAACGAGCAGTACTTC	CASSLGRSNEQYF
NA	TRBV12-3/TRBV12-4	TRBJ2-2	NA	TGTGCCAGCACTACAGGCGGGGAGCTGTTTTTT	CASTTGGELFF
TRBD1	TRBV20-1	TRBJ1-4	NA	TGCAGTGCCCGAGAGGGCAGGGGGAGTGAAAAACTGTTTTTT	CSAREGRGSEKLFF
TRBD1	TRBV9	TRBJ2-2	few	TGTGCCAGCAGCGTAGGAACAGGGGGTAACACCGGGGAGCTGTTTTTT	CASSVGTGGNTGELFF
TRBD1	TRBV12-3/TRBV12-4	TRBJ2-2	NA	TGTGCCAGCAGTTGGACAGGCCCTAACACCGGGGAGCTGTTTTTT	CASSWTGPNTGELFF
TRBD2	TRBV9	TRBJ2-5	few	TGTGCCAGCAGCGCCAAAGCGGGGCGGAGTGAGACCCAGTACTTC	CASSAKAGRSETQYF